The present entry profiles one T cell receptor beta chain with its context. Seattle's cohort entered during active infection and was followed longitudinally. This CDR3 comprises 14 residues. The V segment lost 6 bases and the J segment 0 bases; nucleotides outside the gene matches: 3. Germline CDR1 is MNHEY and CDR2 is SVGAGI. This record comes from a study of blood T cell repertoires in COVID-19. Study-wide context: COVID-19 samples, acute and convalescent, were from the United States, Italy and Spain. T cells, B-cell-depleted T cells, or PBMCs provided the cDNA or gDNA that served as material.

Authors' processing steps: Estimation of nucleated cell counts was performed using reference gene primer amplification. Measured with immunoSEQ multiplex PCR; TCRdb has only the in-frame clones, and not every one. That table furnishes V, J and clone size, whereas the DNA furnished D and trimming. The sample lists roughly 500,000 clones; roughly nine tenths were seen once. Specimen: peripheral blood. The chain couples TRBV6-5 to TRBJ2-7; TRBD2 agrees at 9 bases. The TCR comes from a man between 18 and 29 years old with COVID-19, enrolled during active disease. Written as DNA, the CDR3 is TGTGCCAGCAGAAGGACTAGCGCCTCCTACGAGCAGTACTTC. This sequence encodes CASRRTSASYEQYF.